This T cell receptor (beta chain) was identified in a study of T cell changes during pregnancy in multiple sclerosis. Some clones are missing from TCRdb's copy, which holds only in-frame ones; the method was immunoSEQ multiplex PCR. The sample records around 110,000 clones, about 90% being singletons. This CDR3 spans 16 amino acids. Germline V gives CDR1 SGHAT, CDR2 FQNNGV. The V gene end was trimmed by 4 bases and the J gene end by 3 bases; junction bases not matched to a gene: 8. The chain couples TRBV11-2 to TRBJ2-1, with TRBD2 identical over 8 bases. The material sequenced was peripheral blood, taken after pregnancy. The receptor's source is a female donor with multiple sclerosis, enrolled in a pregnancy study. CDR3 residues: CASSSLAGSSYNEQFF. As DNA, the CDR3 is TGTGCCAGCAGCTCCCTAGCGGGCTCTAGCTACAATGAGCAGTTCTTC.